The 27 T cell receptor beta chains given below trace back to one sample, sequenced in a study of cytotoxic CD8 clonotypes in ibrutinib-treated CLL. The data were produced by immunoSEQ multiplex PCR, yet TCRdb's version contains in-frame clones alone and is incomplete. Of fewer than 300,000 clones in the sample, around 76% were seen once. Sequenced material: PBMCs, taken at disease progression, from a patient treated with ibrutinib. These receptors were obtained from a human donor with chronic lymphocytic leukemia.

This clone was counted between two and nine times. This sequence joins TRBV6-1 and TRBJ1-1; no clear D. The CDR3 is 13 amino acids. CDR1 is MNHNS, CDR2 SASEGT, per germline. The V gene lost 3 bases and the J gene lost 0 bases, with 5 bases spanning the gap. The chain's CDR3 is CASSEDVNTEAFF. The CDR3 DNA follows: TGTGCCAGCAGTGAGGATGTGAACACTGAAGCTTTCTTT.

Only a few counts were recorded for this clone. The rearrangement links TRBV5-1 to TRBJ2-1, with unresolved D. The V gene lost 2 bases and the J gene lost 1 base, with 1 base spanning the gap. Germline V lookup: CDR1 SGHRS, CDR2 YFSETQ. CDR3 length: 12 amino acids. CDR3 region: CASSFSYNEQFF. The CDR3 DNA reads as TGCGCCAGCAGCTTTTCCTACAATGAGCAGTTCTTC.

The chain couples TRBV19 to TRBJ2-1, with TRBD2 identical over 10 bases. CDR3 length: 15 residues. In germline, CDR1 is LNHDA, CDR2 SQIVND (reference sequence). V was clipped by 3 bases and J by 8 bases; unmatched bases: 7. The CDR3 here is CASSMGAGGSDEQFF. CDR3 in DNA: TGTGCCAGTAGTATGGGAGCGGGAGGGTCCGATGAGCAGTTCTTC.

The chain couples TRBV7-9 to TRBJ2-5; no definite D call. Trimming left V 7 bases short and J 5 bases short, with 11 bases between. The CDR3 is 12 amino acids. Germline lookup yields CDR1 SEHNR and CDR2 FQNEAQ (reference sequence). The CDR3 region has the DNA TGTGCCAGCACCACTACTACGGAGACCCAGTACTTC. It yields the protein CASTTTTETQYF.

This clone was picked up one time. The V and J genes are TRBV9 and TRBJ1-2; D not certain. The CDR3 sequence is 14 residues long. The V end lost 4 bases, the J end lost 2 bases, and 12 bases lay between the germline ends. Germline V CDR1 and CDR2: SGDLS, YYNGEE. CDR3 sequence reads: CASSSRGNNYGYTF. In nucleotides, the CDR3 is TGTGCCAGCAGCAGTAGAGGGAACAACTATGGCTACACCTTC.

The chain recombines TRBV5-1 with TRBJ1-1; unclear D gene. The CDR3 sequence is 8 residues long. The V end lost 8 bases, the J end lost 8 bases, and 4 bases lay between the germline ends. Per the germline V gene, CDR1 is SGHRS and CDR2 is YFSETQ. The CDR3 here is CARTEAFF. The CDR3 DNA reads TGCGCCAGGACCGAAGCTTTCTTT.

The gene calls are TRBV7-8 and TRBJ2-7, with 10 bases lining up with TRBD2. The CDR3 contains 15 residues. V lost 5 bases to trimming and J lost 2 bases; unmatched junction nucleotides: 6. Germline V gene sequence: CDR1 SGHVS, CDR2 FQNEAQ. CDR3 sequence reads: CASSQHLAGAYEQYF. The CDR3, as DNA: TGTGCCAGCAGCCAACATCTAGCGGGAGCCTACGAGCAGTACTTC. The full variable domain, its missing parts supplied by reference TRBV7-8 and TRBJ2-7, is GAGVSQSPRYKVAKRGQDVALRCDPISGHVSLFWYQQALGQGPEFLTYFQNEAQLDKSGLPSDRFFAERPEGSVSTLKIQRTQQEDSAVYLCASSQHLAGAYEQYFGPGTRLTVT.

V usage is TRBV14 and J usage is TRBJ1-2, with a possible D match to TRBD1 (5 bases). The CDR3 consists of 14 residues. Germline V CDR1 and CDR2: SGHDN, FVKESK. V shed 4 bases and J shed 4 bases, with 13 bases lying between them. The CDR3: CASSLIPGTYGYTF. CDR3 nucleotides: TGTGCCAGCAGCCTGATACCGGGGACCTATGGCTACACCTTC.

The chain has TRBV5-1 and TRBJ1-2; 7 positions agree with TRBD1. Germline loops: CDR1 SGHRS, CDR2 YFSETQ. V was pared by 0 bases and J by 4 bases, with 9 bases of the junction left unmatched. CDR3 length equals 16 residues. The CDR3 coding sequence is TGCGCCAGCAGCTTGGCATCCGACAGGGTCCTCTATGGCTACACCTTC. Residues: CASSLASDRVLYGYTF. The whole variable domain, remainder taken from reference TRBV5-1 and TRBJ1-2, is KAGVTQTPRYLIKTRGQQVTLSCSPISGHRSVSWYQQTPGQGLQFLFEYFSETQRNKGNFPGRFSGRQFSNSRSEMNVSTLELGDSALYLCASSLASDRVLYGYTFGSGTRLTVV.

V usage is TRBV5-1 and J usage is TRBJ1-2; 7 bases map to TRBD1. V was pared by 2 bases and J by 5 bases, with 9 bases of the junction left unmatched. Looked up from germline, CDR1 is SGHRS and CDR2 is YFSETQ. The CDR3 contains 15 residues. The CDR3: CASSFLQIQGYGYTF. The DNA of the CDR3 is TGCGCCAGCAGCTTTTTACAGATACAGGGGTATGGCTACACCTTC.

The J gene is TRBJ1-3, the V gene TRBV7-9; no clear D. CDR1 and CDR2 from the germline V gene are SEHNR and FQNEAQ (reference sequence). Trimming took off 2 bases at V and 9 bases at J, with 11 bases between the two ends. The CDR3 totals 13 residues. DNA for the CDR3: TGTGCCAGCAGCTTATTTGGTCCCTCCACCATATATTTT. It codes for CASSLFGPSTIYF.

V is TRBV19 and J is TRBJ2-7, with D possibly TRBD1 on 6 matching bases. The germline V and J ends were trimmed by 1 base and 4 bases, with 11 bases remaining between them. This CDR3 spans 14 amino acids. The germline V gene has CDR1 LNHDA and CDR2 SQIVND (reference sequence). CDR3 residues: CASSIGGGVYEQYF. The CDR3 nucleotides read TGTGCCAGTAGTATAGGTGGGGGCGTTTACGAGCAGTACTTC.

The CDR3 here is CATGLSWANEQFF. The DNA for the CDR3 is TGTGCCACCGGGTTGAGTTGGGCCAATGAGCAGTTCTTC. This chain joins TRBV15 and TRBJ2-1; D remains unclear. The germline V gene has CDR1 LNHNV and CDR2 YYDKDF (reference sequence). This CDR3 contains 13 residues. V dropped 8 bases and J dropped 6 bases, with 14 bases sitting between them.

CDR3 residues: CASSPGVSNNEQFF. CDR3 DNA: TGTGCCAGCAGCCCAGGGGTCTCAAACAATGAGCAGTTCTTC. The chain recombines TRBV7-3 with TRBJ2-1; D may be TRBD1 (6 bases). Trimming removed 5 bases at V and 5 bases at J, with 13 bases between. Germline loops: CDR1 SGHTA, CDR2 FQGTGA. This CDR3 has 14 amino acids.

The chain employs TRBV19 and TRBJ2-4, with TRBD2 as a possible D gene (5 bases). The germline gives CDR1 LNHDA, CDR2 SQIVND (reference sequence). This CDR3 region has 11 residues. The V gene lost 5 bases and the J gene lost 8 bases, with 7 bases spanning the gap. The CDR3 coding sequence is TGTGCCAGTAGTGTCGGGGACATTCAGTACTTC. Translating it yields CASSVGDIQYF.

The gene calls are TRBV5-6 and TRBJ1-2; D gene ambiguous. V was shortened by 3 bases and J by 1 base, with 10 bases between the two germline ends. Per the germline V gene, CDR1 is SGHDT and CDR2 is YYEEEE. The CDR3 is made up of 14 amino acids. The CDR3, as DNA: TGTGCCAGCAGCTGGAGGATATTTAACTATGGCTACACCTTC. Protein: CASSWRIFNYGYTF.

This sequence joins TRBV19 and TRBJ1-5; the D is unclear. The CDR3 extends over 14 amino acids. The germline gives CDR1 LNHDA, CDR2 SQIVND (reference sequence). V lost 0 bases, J lost 6 bases, and 9 bases lay in between. CDR3 coding DNA: TGTGCCAGTAGTATAGATTCCCCTCTTCAGCCCCAGCATTTT. Encoded protein: CASSIDSPLQPQHF.

This chain joins TRBV7-2 and TRBJ1-4; TRBD1 matches 7 bases. V lost 5 bases to trimming and J lost 6 bases; unmatched junction nucleotides: 9. This CDR3 spans 15 amino acids. Germline CDR1 SGHTA, CDR2 FQGNSA. CDR3 bases: TGTGCCAGCAGCCTTATGGGCAGGGGGGATGAAAAACTGTTTTTT. The encoded protein is CASSLMGRGDEKLFF.

The V call is TRBV29-1, the J call TRBJ2-1; perhaps TRBD2 as D (6 bases). CDR1 is SQVTM and CDR2 is ANQGSEA in the germline V gene. This CDR3 is 14 amino acids long. V was pared by 6 bases and J by 1 base, with 13 bases between. DNA of the CDR3: TGCAGCGTCGCGGGACTCCCATCCTACAATGAGCAGTTCTTC. This encodes CSVAGLPSYNEQFF.

The rearrangement uses TRBV2 and TRBJ2-7, with D possibly called TRBD1 or TRBD2 (5 bases each). This CDR3 is built from 13 residues. Per germline, CDR1 SNHLY and CDR2 FYNNEI. V dropped 8 bases and J dropped 4 bases, with 15 bases sitting between them. CDR3 residues: CASGGFREYEQYF. CDR3 coding DNA: TGTGCCAGCGGAGGTTTCAGGGAGTACGAGCAGTACTTC.

The V and J genes are TRBV9 and TRBJ2-6; D unclear. The V end was cut by 0 bases, the J end by 0 bases, with 10 bases between. This CDR3 has 17 residues. CDR1 SGDLS and CDR2 YYNGEE come from the germline V gene. The CDR3 DNA follows: TGTGCCAGCAGCGTAGTACAGCGTCTCTCTGGGGCCAACGTCCTGACTTTC. This gives the protein CASSVVQRLSGANVLTF.

The chain uses TRBV4-1 and TRBJ1-1; D is uncertain. CDR3 length equals 13 residues. Trimming left V 0 bases short and J 7 bases short, with 9 bases between. CDR1 and CDR2 (germline): MGHRA, YSYEKL. DNA of the CDR3: TGCGCCAGCAGCCAAGATCTAGGTATTGAAGCTTTCTTT. Protein product: CASSQDLGIEAFF.

The V call is TRBV6-4, the J call TRBJ2-1; 8 bases map to TRBD2. CDR3 length equals 17 residues. Germline trimming cut 3 bases from V and 4 bases from J; bases unmatched to any gene: 11. The germline V gene encodes CDR1 MRHNA and CDR2 SNTAGT. The CDR3 loop is CASSESRAGGLYNEQFF. The CDR3 nucleotides read TGTGCCAGCAGTGAAAGTAGGGCGGGAGGACTTTACAATGAGCAGTTCTTC.

Remarks on this clone: A clone one base away is much larger, so this may be a read error. Other DNA sequences in the sample encode the same CDR3. The V call is TRBV5-4, the J call TRBJ2-7; D not resolved. The CDR3 is 11 amino acids. CDR1 SGHNT and CDR2 YYREEE come from the germline V gene (reference sequence). Trimming removed 3 bases at V and 4 bases at J, with 5 bases between. DNA for the CDR3: TGTGCCAGCAGCTCCTCATACGAGCAGTACTTC. It yields the protein CASSSSYEQYF.

The chain combines TRBV29-1 with TRBJ2-3; 7 bases are shared with TRBD1. The CDR3 has 14 amino acids. V trimming: 6 bases; J trimming: 3 bases; junction bases outside the gene matches: 9. Germline CDR1 SQVTM, CDR2 ANQGSEA. The CDR3 protein is CSVDGGQRTDTQYF. CDR3 DNA sequence: TGCAGCGTAGATGGGGGACAGCGAACAGATACGCAGTATTTT.

The chain uses TRBV28 and TRBJ2-2; TRBD2 matches at 10 bases. The CDR3 runs 17 residues. Per the germline V gene, CDR1 is MDHEN and CDR2 is SYDVKM. With V trimmed by 8 bases and J by 4 bases, 13 bases remained unmatched. The DNA for the CDR3 is TGTGCCAGCGCCCAGGGTAGCGGGAGGTGGGGCACCGGGGAGCTGTTTTTT. This translates into CASAQGSGRWGTGELFF.

CDR3 amino acids: CASSLMSRGGQETQYF. The DNA of the CDR3 is TGTGCCAGCAGCTTAATGTCCAGGGGAGGCCAAGAGACCCAGTACTTC. The chain recombines TRBV11-3 with TRBJ2-5, with D perhaps matching TRBD1 or TRBD2 (6 bases each). CDR3 length equals 16 residues. V gave up 2 bases and J gave up 1 base, with 14 bases separating them. CDR1 and CDR2 (germline): SGHNT, YENEEA. The complete variable domain, with remaining parts taken from reference TRBV11-3 and TRBJ2-5, reads EAGVVQSPRYKIIEKKQPVAFWCNPISGHNTLYWYLQNLGQGPELLIRYENEEAVDDSQLPKDRFSAERLKGVDSTLKIQPAELGDSAVYLCASSLMSRGGQETQYFGPGTRLLVL.